This is a list of T cell receptor beta chains from one sample in a study of cytomegalovirus exposure and HLA in healthy donors. Only in-frame clones appear in the TCRdb table, and some are missing; sequencing was by immunoSEQ multiplex PCR. The sample includes roughly 100,000 clones, around 77% of them seen just once. The sequencing input was PBMCs. The receptors originated from a female donor in good health and CMV-seronegative. The CDR3 runs from the conserved cysteine through the conserved F or W. A D gene is named only where the DNA matches it firmly. Size values are once, few and many counts, or a class for expanded clones, and some rows have none.

J | D | V | size | CDR3 | DNA
TRBJ1-2 | . | TRBV2 | . | CASSEVGTYGYTF | TGTGCCAGCAGTGAGGTCGGGACATATGGCTACACCTTC
TRBJ2-3 | TRBD2 | TRBV5-1 | . | CASSPVTSGGRDSTDTQYF | TGCGCCAGCAGTCCTGTGACTAGCGGGGGACGGGATAGCACAGATACGCAGTATTTT
TRBJ1-3 | . | TRBV6-1 | . | CASSEDDVGGRSTIYF | TGTGCCAGCAGTGAGGACGATGTTGGGGGCCGAAGCACCATATATTTT
TRBJ1-1 | . | TRBV12-5 | . | CASGPAGRTEAFF | TGTGCTAGTGGTCCCGCCGGGAGGACTGAAGCTTTCTTT
TRBJ1-5 | TRBD1 | TRBV7-2 | few | CASSQSDRGTTKQPQHF | TGTGCCAGCAGCCAATCGGACAGGGGGACTACGAAGCAGCCCCAGCATTTT
TRBJ1-2 | . | TRBV19 | . | CASSIERRGGYTF | TGTGCCAGTAGTATAGAAAGGCGGGGAGGCTACACCTTC
TRBJ1-2 | . | TRBV5-1 | . | CASSNVVANYGYTF | TGCGCCAGCAGTAACGTTGTAGCTAACTATGGCTACACCTTC
TRBJ1-2 | . | TRBV5-4 | . | CASSLDGGGGYTF | TGTGCCAGCAGCTTGGATGGGGGCGGTGGCTACACCTTC
TRBJ2-7 | TRBD1 | TRBV7-2 | once | CASSYRTGSSYEQYF | TGTGCCAGCAGCTATCGGACAGGGAGCTCCTACGAGCAGTACTTC
TRBJ1-1 | . | TRBV29-1 | . | CSVVELLGRGTEAFF | TGCAGCGTTGTTGAGTTATTAGGCCGCGGCACTGAAGCTTTCTTT
TRBJ2-7 | TRBD2 | TRBV28 | . | CASSSPSGRTYEQYF | TGTGCCAGCAGTTCCCCTAGCGGGAGAACGTACGAGCAGTACTTC
TRBJ1-1 | . | TRBV4-1 | . | CASSQDLGRGTEAFF | TGCGCCAGCAGCCAAGATCTGGGCCGTGGGACTGAAGCTTTCTTT
TRBJ2-7 | TRBD1 | TRBV5-6 | . | CASSADRTYEQYF | TGTGCCAGCAGCGCGGACAGGACCTACGAGCAGTACTTC
TRBJ2-2 | . | TRBV2 | . | CASRKGLPNTGELFF | TGTGCCAGCAGGAAAGGACTTCCTAACACCGGGGAGCTGTTTTTT
TRBJ2-1 | . | TRBV27 | . | CASRLTPGLSIYNEQFF | TGTGCCAGCAGACTAACCCCTGGACTATCGATCTACAATGAGCAGTTCTTC
TRBJ2-7 | . | TRBV19 | once | CASSRMMQGLYEQYF | TGTGCCAGTAGTAGGATGATGCAGGGGCTGTACGAGCAGTACTTC
TRBJ1-2 | . | TRBV7-9 | . | CASSLGQGNYGYTF | TGTGCCAGCAGCTTAGGGCAGGGTAACTATGGCTACACCTTC
TRBJ1-5 | TRBD1 | TRBV9 | . | CASSEGQGYNQPQHF | TGTGCCAGCAGCGAGGGACAGGGCTACAATCAGCCCCAGCATTTT
TRBJ1-1 | TRBD1 | TRBV6-5 | few | CASNLRTGGETEAFF | TGTGCCAGCAATCTTCGAACAGGGGGGGAGACTGAAGCTTTCTTT
TRBJ1-2 | TRBD1 | TRBV5-1 | . | CASSSDRGNYGYTF | TGCGCCAGCAGCTCGGACAGGGGGAACTATGGCTACACCTTC
TRBJ1-2 | . | TRBV29-1 | once | CSVVVSGDGYTF | TGCAGCGTTGTGGTTTCGGGGGATGGCTACACCTTC
TRBJ2-1 | TRBD1 | TRBV6-5 | few | CASRRQGEYNEQFF | TGTGCCAGCAGGAGGCAGGGGGAGTACAATGAGCAGTTCTTC
TRBJ2-7 | . | TRBV6-5 | . | CASSYAVFSYEQYF | TGTGCCAGCAGTTACGCGGTTTTCTCCTACGAGCAGTACTTC
TRBJ1-2 | . | TRBV20-1 | . | CSAKGNKGYTF | TGCAGTGCTAAGGGGAACAAGGGCTACACCTTC
TRBJ2-7 | TRBD2 | TRBV4-1 | . | CASSQSPGLAIQPLPYEQYF | TGCGCCAGCAGCCAGAGTCCGGGACTAGCTATTCAGCCTTTACCTTACGAGCAGTACTTC
TRBJ1-5 | . | TRBV11-2 | . | CASSLDHQGHQPQHF | TGTGCCAGCAGCTTAGATCATCAGGGTCATCAGCCCCAGCATTTT
TRBJ2-7 | . | TRBV6-5 | . | CASSWTSWTDEQYF | TGTGCCAGCAGTTGGACAAGTTGGACAGACGAGCAGTACTTC
TRBJ1-1 | . | TRBV29-1 | once | CSVVRTANTEAFF | TGCAGCGTTGTTAGGACAGCGAACACTGAAGCTTTCTTT
TRBJ1-2 | . | TRBV5-1 | . | CASRSGDLLNYGYTF | TGCGCCAGCAGATCAGGGGATTTACTTAACTATGGCTACACCTTC